This section outlines one T cell receptor (beta chain) sequence together with its context. Its antigen remains unidentified. The sample is drawn from a study of T cell repertoires in cytomegalovirus infection. General study points: Of the TCR beta families, the public ones yielded a cumulative frequency that identified carriers of CMV plus the relevant HLA.

Via MiXCR, TCRdb re-called the reads, giving one row per CDR3 protein. The table has about half a million distinct CDR3 sequences, 33% seen once. The receptor was derived from a human donor in good health (CMV status not recorded). Some clones in this sample may be carry-over from other donors' samples. The source material was cultured PBMCs, sampled from culture after CMV antigen stimulation.

CDR3 region: CASSLIPGRGTGELFF. The CDR3 DNA sequence: TGTGCCAGCAGCCTGATCCCGGGCCGAGGGACCGGGGAGCTGTTTTTT. The chain combines TRBV3-1 with TRBJ2-2; D might be TRBD2 (5 bases). With 4 bases removed from V and 5 bases from J, the gap between germline ends came to 17 bases. From germline, CDR1 is LGHDT and CDR2 YNNKEL (reference sequence). The CDR3 contains 16 residues.